This TCR beta chain was recorded in a study of T cell responses to AZD1222 COVID-19 vaccine. On the study more broadly: Doses given second, at about 4 or about 12 weeks, were pooled.

Turning to this clone: No antigen is known for it.

Notes on the study in general: Among those given AZD1222, only five or six were seropositive at baseline. Without day 14 samples, only post-peak T cell repertoires were studied.

The table came from immunoSEQ multiplex PCR; TCRdb's copy has only in-frame clones and leaves some out. The data hold more than 95,000 clones, with over 70% observed a single time. Material: peripheral blood, obtained on day 0 of AZD1222 vaccination. The sequence was collected from an adult in good health.

The CDR3 region is CASSPVGGIYNEQFF. CDR3 in DNA: TGTGCCAGCAGCCCAGTTGGCGGGATCTACAATGAGCAGTTCTTC. This rearrangement joins TRBV7-2 to TRBJ2-1; D is possibly TRBD2 (6 bases). CDR3 size: 15 residues. V was clipped by 5 bases and J by 3 bases, with 14 bases between them. The V gene's germline CDR1 is SGHTA and CDR2 FQGNSA.